These T cell receptor beta chains were read from a single sample in a study of shared clonotypes between healthy human individuals. Generated by immunoSEQ multiplex PCR, the TCRdb table keeps only in-frame clones and is missing some. This sample has some 1.5 million clones, with approximately 98% found just once. The material sequenced was naive CD4+ T cells sorted from blood. Receptors originate from a man aged 25 to 40 in good health. Both conserved end residues are part of each CDR3. The order of the fields is J gene, clone size, V gene, D gene, CDR3 DNA, CDR3 protein. A D gene is named only where the DNA matches it firmly. Clone size is shown for a subset of rows, as once, few, many or a class of expanded clone.

j_call: TRBJ2-7
clone_size: .
v_call: TRBV28
d_call: TRBD2
cdr3_nt: TGTGCCAGCAGTTTAGTGGGAGGGAGCTCCTACGAGCAGTACTTC
cdr3_aa: CASSLVGGSSYEQYF

j_call: TRBJ2-7
clone_size: .
v_call: TRBV6-5
d_call: TRBD2
cdr3_nt: TGTGCCAGCAGTTACCTAGCGGCCTACGAGCAGTACTTC
cdr3_aa: CASSYLAAYEQYF

j_call: TRBJ1-2
clone_size: .
v_call: TRBV6-1
d_call: .
cdr3_nt: TGTGCCAGCAGACACGTGGGAGATGGCTACACCTTC
cdr3_aa: CASRHVGDGYTF

j_call: TRBJ2-7
clone_size: .
v_call: TRBV19
d_call: TRBD2
cdr3_nt: TGTGCCAGTAGCCTAGCGGGAGGCAACGAGCAGTACTTC
cdr3_aa: CASSLAGGNEQYF

j_call: TRBJ1-1
clone_size: .
v_call: TRBV19
d_call: .
cdr3_nt: TGTGCCAGTATCAACAGGGTGTCGGGCACTGAAGCTTTCTTT
cdr3_aa: CASINRVSGTEAFF

j_call: TRBJ1-5
clone_size: once
v_call: TRBV6-1
d_call: TRBD1
cdr3_nt: TGTGCCAGCAGTGAATCGCCGGGGACAGGGTTTCAGCCCCAGCATTTT
cdr3_aa: CASSESPGTGFQPQHF

j_call: TRBJ2-1
clone_size: .
v_call: TRBV5-4
d_call: TRBD2
cdr3_nt: TGTGCCAGCAGCCTTGGCGGGACTAGCGGGAATGAGCAGTTCTTC
cdr3_aa: CASSLGGTSGNEQFF

j_call: TRBJ2-2
clone_size: .
v_call: TRBV5-1
d_call: TRBD2
cdr3_nt: TGCGCCAGCAGCTTGGGGACTAGCGGGAGGCTCTCTCTCACCGGGGAGCTGTTTTTT
cdr3_aa: CASSLGTSGRLSLTGELFF

j_call: TRBJ2-2
clone_size: .
v_call: TRBV7-2
d_call: TRBD2
cdr3_nt: TGTGCCAGCAGGACTAGCGGGAGTACCGGGGAGCTGTTTTTT
cdr3_aa: CASRTSGSTGELFF

j_call: TRBJ1-3
clone_size: .
v_call: TRBV11-2
d_call: .
cdr3_nt: TGTGCCAGCAGCACTAGCCTAGGCGCCGGGATGTTTGCTGGAAACACCATATATTTT
cdr3_aa: CASSTSLGAGMFAGNTIYF

j_call: TRBJ2-3
clone_size: .
v_call: TRBV6-1
d_call: TRBD1
cdr3_nt: TGTGCCAGCAGTGAGGCAGGGGGTCCTTACACAGATACGCAGTATTTT
cdr3_aa: CASSEAGGPYTDTQYF

j_call: TRBJ1-3
clone_size: once
v_call: TRBV9
d_call: .
cdr3_nt: TGTGCCAGCAGCGTAGTTCCTGGAGAAGGCGGAAACACCATATATTTT
cdr3_aa: CASSVVPGEGGNTIYF

j_call: TRBJ2-1
clone_size: .
v_call: TRBV7-6
d_call: .
cdr3_nt: TGTGCCAGCAGCTTTGGTGGGGGCTCCTACAATGAGCAGTTCTTC
cdr3_aa: CASSFGGGSYNEQFF

j_call: TRBJ2-1
clone_size: .
v_call: TRBV19
d_call: .
cdr3_nt: TGTGCCAGTAGTAGCGAATACTACAATGAGCAGTTCTTC
cdr3_aa: CASSSEYYNEQFF

j_call: TRBJ2-1
clone_size: .
v_call: TRBV18
d_call: .
cdr3_nt: TGTGCCAGCTCACTGGAAAGAGTCAGCAATGAGCAGTTCTTC
cdr3_aa: CASSLERVSNEQFF

j_call: TRBJ2-7
clone_size: .
v_call: TRBV14
d_call: TRBD1
cdr3_nt: TGTGCCAGCAGCTACAGGGGATCGAGCTCCTACGAGCAGTACTTC
cdr3_aa: CASSYRGSSSYEQYF

j_call: TRBJ2-7
clone_size: .
v_call: TRBV19
d_call: .
cdr3_nt: TGTGCCAGTAGTGTGGGACAGGGGACTAGCAAGCAGTACTTC
cdr3_aa: CASSVGQGTSKQYF

j_call: TRBJ2-3
clone_size: .
v_call: TRBV5-4
d_call: .
cdr3_nt: TGTGCCAGCAGCTTAGGCAGCACAGATACGCAGTATTTT
cdr3_aa: CASSLGSTDTQYF

j_call: TRBJ2-7
clone_size: once
v_call: TRBV11-3
d_call: .
cdr3_nt: TGTGCCAGCAGCCCCCAGGGCAACTCCTACGAGCAGTACTTC
cdr3_aa: CASSPQGNSYEQYF

j_call: TRBJ2-4
clone_size: .
v_call: TRBV5-1
d_call: .
cdr3_nt: TGCGCCAGCAGCTTGGAAGGTGGGGTCGGCAAAAACATTCAGTACTTC
cdr3_aa: CASSLEGGVGKNIQYF

j_call: TRBJ2-7
clone_size: .
v_call: TRBV14
d_call: TRBD2
cdr3_nt: TGTGCCAGCAGCCCCCCCTCAGTAAGAGCGGGAGATAAGGAGCAGTACTTC
cdr3_aa: CASSPPSVRAGDKEQYF

j_call: TRBJ2-3
clone_size: .
v_call: TRBV2
d_call: .
cdr3_nt: TGTGCCAGCAGTGAAAACAGGGTCACAGATACGCAGTATTTT
cdr3_aa: CASSENRVTDTQYF

j_call: TRBJ2-1
clone_size: .
v_call: TRBV7-8
d_call: .
cdr3_nt: TGTGCCAGCAGCTTGTGGGGACGCCGCTCCTACAATGAGCAGTTCTTC
cdr3_aa: CASSLWGRRSYNEQFF

j_call: TRBJ1-2
clone_size: once
v_call: TRBV30
d_call: .
cdr3_nt: TGTGCCTGGAGTGTGTCCAGGACAGCTAACTATGGCTACACCTTC
cdr3_aa: CAWSVSRTANYGYTF

j_call: TRBJ2-3
clone_size: .
v_call: TRBV4-1
d_call: .
cdr3_nt: TGCGCCAGCAGCCAAGAAGGGACCACAGATACGCAGTATTTT
cdr3_aa: CASSQEGTTDTQYF

j_call: TRBJ1-1
clone_size: .
v_call: TRBV6-5
d_call: .
cdr3_nt: TGTGCCAGCAGTTATCCCGACAGGACTGAAGCTTTCTTT
cdr3_aa: CASSYPDRTEAFF

j_call: TRBJ2-1
clone_size: .
v_call: TRBV7-8
d_call: TRBD2
cdr3_nt: TGTGCCAGCAGCTCTCAATTGACGGGGAGGGGTGGATCGAATGAGCAGTTCTTC
cdr3_aa: CASSSQLTGRGGSNEQFF

j_call: TRBJ1-4
clone_size: .
v_call: TRBV20-1
d_call: .
cdr3_nt: TGCAGTGCTAGGGGGGTACTAAAACTGTTTTTT
cdr3_aa: CSARGVLKLFF

j_call: TRBJ2-7
clone_size: .
v_call: TRBV5-1
d_call: TRBD2
cdr3_nt: TGCGCCAGCAGCTTGCTTAGCGGGAGTCCGTACGAGCAGTACTTC
cdr3_aa: CASSLLSGSPYEQYF

j_call: TRBJ1-5
clone_size: .
v_call: TRBV2
d_call: .
cdr3_nt: TGTGCCAGCACGCGGGAGGGGGGACAGCCCCAGCATTTT
cdr3_aa: CASTREGGQPQHF

j_call: TRBJ2-7
clone_size: .
v_call: TRBV9
d_call: .
cdr3_nt: TGTGCCAGCAGCGGGACAAAGAGTACCTACGAGCAGTACTTC
cdr3_aa: CASSGTKSTYEQYF

j_call: TRBJ2-7
clone_size: .
v_call: TRBV5-4
d_call: TRBD1
cdr3_nt: TGTGCCAGCAGCTTAGGGACAGGGCCTACCTACGAGCAGTACTTC
cdr3_aa: CASSLGTGPTYEQYF